This is a list of T cell receptor beta chains from one sample in a study of blood T cell repertoires in COVID-19. Sequencing was performed with immunoSEQ multiplex PCR; in TCRdb, only in-frame clones are kept and a portion is missing. The table includes fewer than 200,000 clones, 65% to 90% detected once. Specimen: peripheral blood. The receptor set was obtained from a man aged 50 to 60 with active or convalescent COVID-19. Each CDR3 is given with its conserved first and last residue. A D gene is named only where the DNA matches it firmly. Where a row states a size, it is once, few, many or the class of an expanded clone; other rows omit it.

abundance	v_gene	d_gene	j_gene	CDR3nt	CDR3aa
few	TRBV6-5	.	TRBJ1-2	TGTGCCAGCGGGGGAGGTGCCTATGGTGGCTACACCTTC	CASGGGAYGGYTF
.	TRBV5-1	TRBD1	TRBJ1-3	TGCGCCAGCAGCCAGACAGGGGGCACCTCTGGAAACACCATATATTTT	CASSQTGGTSGNTIYF
.	TRBV30	.	TRBJ1-1	TGTGCCTGGACGGGGGGGGCGGCCACTGAAGCTTTCTTT	CAWTGGAATEAFF
few	TRBV2	.	TRBJ1-6	TGTGCCAGCAGTGGGGGTGAGGGAGGTTTTTCACCCCTCCACTTT	CASSGGEGGFSPLHF
.	TRBV7-9	.	TRBJ2-3	TGTGCCAGCAGCTTAGAGGGGACTCGTTACACAGATACGCAGTATTTT	CASSLEGTRYTDTQYF
once	TRBV6-5	TRBD1	TRBJ1-1	TGTGCCAGCCCCGGGACAGGGGAAACCGAAGCTTTCTTT	CASPGTGETEAFF
.	TRBV2	TRBD1	TRBJ2-7	TGTGCCAGCAGCGAATGGGACAGGGGGATGGACTACGAGCAGTACTTC	CASSEWDRGMDYEQYF
.	TRBV24-1	TRBD1	TRBJ1-4	TGTGCCACCAGTGAGCCCCCCGGGACAGATGCAACTAATGAAAAACTGTTTTTT	CATSEPPGTDATNEKLFF
.	TRBV3-1/TRBV3-2	TRBD2	TRBJ2-1	TGTGCCAGCAGCTCCTTCGGGGGGGCAAATGAGCAGTTCTTC	CASSSFGGANEQFF
.	TRBV7-5	.	TRBJ2-7	TGTGTCAGAAGCCCAAGGACTAGAAGCTACGAGCAGTACTTC	CVRSPRTRSYEQYF
.	TRBV7-2	TRBD2	TRBJ2-3	TGTGCCAGCAGCCAGGGACTAACGGTTTCATCCGATACGCAGTATTTT	CASSQGLTVSSDTQYF
.	TRBV18	TRBD1	TRBJ1-6	TGTGCCAGCTCACCTACAGGGGACGATAATTCACCCCTCCACTTT	CASSPTGDDNSPLHF
.	TRBV5-5	.	TRBJ1-4	TGTGCCAGCAGCCTCCAGGTGACAGCCAATGAAAAACTGTTTTTT	CASSLQVTANEKLFF
.	TRBV5-4	.	TRBJ2-5	TGTGCCAGCAGCTTGGATCGGGGAACCAGGGGCGAGACCCAGTACTTC	CASSLDRGTRGETQYF
.	TRBV12-3/TRBV12-4	.	TRBJ2-3	TGTGCCAGCAGTTTAGCGGAGGGGGATACGCAGTATTTT	CASSLAEGDTQYF
.	TRBV11-2	TRBD1	TRBJ2-1	TGTGCCAGCAGCCAAGGACAGGGCCGATACAATGAGCAGTTCTTC	CASSQGQGRYNEQFF
.	TRBV3-1/TRBV3-2	.	TRBJ2-3	TGTGCCAGCAGCCAAGGGGCGGGATCAGATACGCAGTATTTT	CASSQGAGSDTQYF
.	TRBV24-1	.	TRBJ2-3	TGTGCCACCAGTGATATGGACTCAGACACCACAGATACGCAGTATTTT	CATSDMDSDTTDTQYF
.	TRBV11-2	.	TRBJ1-4	TGTGCCAGCAGCTTAGTAGGGTTCGGGGAAATTGAAAAACTGTTTTTT	CASSLVGFGEIEKLFF
once	TRBV5-5	.	TRBJ2-2	TGTGCCAGCAGCGTTACAGGGCCCGGGGAGCTGTTTTTT	CASSVTGPGELFF
.	TRBV5-4	.	TRBJ1-6	TGTGCCAGCAGCTTGGCCAGGGATAGTTCACCCCTCCACTTT	CASSLARDSSPLHF
few	TRBV11-2	.	TRBJ1-2	TGTGCCAGCAGCTTAGATACGACTGCTCTTGGCTACACCTTC	CASSLDTTALGYTF
.	TRBV13	.	TRBJ1-1	TGTGCCAGCAGCTTAGAAGGGAGGGTAATGACTGAAGCTTTCTTT	CASSLEGRVMTEAFF
.	TRBV7-9	TRBD2	TRBJ2-1	TGTGCCAGCAGCACAGGACTAGCGGGGGTTTTCTACAATGAGCAGTTCTTC	CASSTGLAGVFYNEQFF
.	TRBV6-5	.	TRBJ2-7	TGTGCCAGCAGTATCGGACTGCACTACGAGCAGTACTTC	CASSIGLHYEQYF
.	TRBV11-2	.	TRBJ2-5	TGTGCCAGCAACCCTCTCCTCGGGAGCGGGGAGACCCAGTACTTC	CASNPLLGSGETQYF
.	TRBV10-1	TRBD1	TRBJ2-1	TGCGCCAGCAGCTGGGACAGGGGCTACAATGAGCAGTTCTTC	CASSWDRGYNEQFF
once	TRBV5-1	.	TRBJ2-6	TGCGCCAGCAGTGGGGGTGGGACACACTCTGGGGCCAACGTCCTGACTTTC	CASSGGGTHSGANVLTF
.	TRBV7-9	.	TRBJ1-4	TGTGCCAGCAGCTTACTTCCCAAATTTGGGCAGGCTAATGAAAAACTGTTTTTT	CASSLLPKFGQANEKLFF
.	TRBV11-2	.	TRBJ1-1	TGTGCCAGCAGCTCCGCTGGGGGCGGGGGCACTGAAGCTTTCTTT	CASSSAGGGGTEAFF
.	TRBV5-1	.	TRBJ1-1	TGCGCCAGCAGCTTAACGACAGGAGAAGCTTTCTTT	CASSLTTGEAFF
.	TRBV11-3	.	TRBJ2-1	TGTGCCAGCAGCTTAGAAACAGGGTTTGGCCATGAGCAGTTCTTC	CASSLETGFGHEQFF
once	TRBV27	.	TRBJ1-1	TGTGCCAGCAGTTCCCGGAGTGACAACACTGAAGCTTTCTTT	CASSSRSDNTEAFF
.	TRBV3-1/TRBV3-2	.	TRBJ2-1	TGTGCCAGCAGCCACAATAGGGGGTTCGATGAGCAGTTCTTC	CASSHNRGFDEQFF
.	TRBV7-2	.	TRBJ1-5	TGTGCCAGCAGCCTTAACAGGGACGGGAATCAGCCCCAGCATTTT	CASSLNRDGNQPQHF
.	TRBV7-9	.	TRBJ1-1	TGTGCCAGCAGCCCGACAGGACTCACTGAAGCTTTCTTT	CASSPTGLTEAFF
.	TRBV11-1	TRBD1	TRBJ1-1	TGTGCCAGCAGCATGTCCCAGGGGGCTCGTACTGAAGCTTTCTTT	CASSMSQGARTEAFF
few	TRBV19	.	TRBJ1-1	TGTGCCAGTAGTACAACAGGGAGCGCTGAAGCTTTCTTT	CASSTTGSAEAFF
.	TRBV14	.	TRBJ1-4	TGTGCCAGCAGCTTACAGGATAATGAAAAACTGTTTTTT	CASSLQDNEKLFF
.	TRBV10-3	TRBD1	TRBJ1-1	TGTGCCATCAGTGACCAGGGGGCGGGCACTGAAGCTTTCTTT	CAISDQGAGTEAFF
.	TRBV7-7	.	TRBJ2-3	TGTGCCAGCAGCTTATTCGGTAAAGGACAGAGAGCAAGCACAGATACGCAGTATTTT	CASSLFGKGQRASTDTQYF
.	TRBV19	TRBD1	TRBJ1-1	TGTGCCAGTAGTTCGGGGACAGGTCGGAACACTGAAGCTTTCTTT	CASSSGTGRNTEAFF
.	TRBV5-4	TRBD1	TRBJ2-7	TGTGCCAGCAGCTTGGGTTATGGGACAGTCTACGAGCAGTACTTC	CASSLGYGTVYEQYF
.	TRBV12-3/TRBV12-4	TRBD1	TRBJ1-1	TGTGCCAGCAGTGTCGACAGGGTGTGGGTCGCTTTCTTT	CASSVDRVWVAFF
.	TRBV29-1	.	TRBJ2-2	TGCAGCGTCGAAAGCAGGAGGACGAACACCGGGGAGCTGTTTTTT	CSVESRRTNTGELFF
.	TRBV27	TRBD2	TRBJ2-1	TGTGCCAGCAGCCCCCGCAGACTAGCGGGGGGAAGCTCCTACAATGAGCAGTTCTTC	CASSPRRLAGGSSYNEQFF